Following are 21 T cell receptor beta chains from one sample sequenced in a study of blood T cells in healthy people across ages. Through a sample-barcoded 5' primer and a J-beta primer mix, a second PCR was run for about 6 to 11 cycles. TCRdb independently ran MiXCR on the 5' RACE reads; one entry per CDR3 protein. Found here are about 640,000 distinct CDR3 sequences, approximately 30% of them singletons; the top ten hold around 14%. Sequencing was carried out using blood. These receptors all come from a woman at least 80 years old in good health.

This clonotype was seen a few times. This CDR3 reads CASKLVSNSPLHF. The CDR3 bases are TGTGCCAGCAAGCTCGTCTCGAATTCACCCCTCCACTTT. This chain uses TRBV12-3 or TRBV12-4 with TRBJ1-6; D ambiguous. The CDR3 has 13 amino acids. V lost 7 bases and J lost 7, with 11 bases in between.

This clonotype was observed a handful of times. This chain uses TRBV29-1 with TRBJ2-2; a possible D gene is TRBD2 (6 bases). Germline loops: CDR1 SQVTM, CDR2 ANQGSEA. The CDR3 loop spans 14 amino acids. V dropped 6 bases and J dropped 7 bases, with 18 bases sitting between them. The CDR3 protein is CSVGPGLRDGELFF. DNA of the CDR3: TGCAGCGTCGGTCCGGGACTGCGCGACGGGGAGCTGTTTTTT.

The rearrangement joins TRBV20-1 to TRBJ2-3, with 7 bases lining up with TRBD2. The germline CDR1 and CDR2 sequences are DFQATT and SNEGSKA (reference sequence). Germline trimming cut 6 bases from V and 2 bases from J; bases unmatched to any gene: 11. The CDR3 length is 15 residues. The CDR3 reads CSALPGLKITDTQYF. The CDR3 nucleotides are TGCAGTGCCTTACCGGGACTAAAGATCACAGATACGCAGTATTTT.

This clonotype showed up many times. A single base separates this from a much larger clone, so it may be a read error. The chain links TRBV5-6 to TRBJ2-7; TRBD2 aligns across 8 bases. The CDR3 has 14 amino acids. Germline-derived CDR1 and CDR2 are SGHDT and YYEEEE. The J segment lost 7 bases and the V segment lost 2 bases, leaving 8 bases of the junction unmatched. The CDR3 here is CASSFPGLANEQYF. CDR3 DNA: TGTGCCAGCAGCTTCCCAGGACTAGCCAATGAGCAGTACTTC.

Of note for this clonotype: Possible read error: a much larger clone is one base away. The genes are TRBV11-2 and TRBJ2-5, with D possibly called TRBD1 or TRBD2 (5 bases each). V lost 3 bases and J lost 11, with 16 bases in between. Germline V CDR1 and CDR2: SGHAT, FQNNGV. The CDR3 has 13 amino acids. This CDR3 is CASSFGGGNEQYF. CDR3 in DNA: TGTGCCAGCAGCTTTGGTGGGGGAAATGAGCAGTACTTC.

This clonotype was picked up one time. A much more abundant neighbour one base away suggests this may be a read error. This chain connects TRBV4-1 to TRBJ2-5; 10 bases align to TRBD1. Matching the DNA end better, TRBJ2-1 makes the J call doubtful. Germline V lookup: CDR1 MGHRA, CDR2 YSYEKL. The CDR3 contains 16 residues. CDR3 sequence (DNA): TGCGCCAGCAGCCATTTGAGCGGGACAGGGGTGGTCGAGCAGTTCTTC. Amino acids: CASSHLSGTGVVEQFF.

The chain joins TRBV20-1 to TRBJ2-7; no reliable D call. The CDR3 covers 13 residues. The germline V gene encodes CDR1 DFQATT and CDR2 SNEGSKA (reference sequence). Deletions cut 1 base from V and 3 bases from J, with 10 bases between. CDR3 DNA: TGCAGTGCTAGAGTGGTACAAAACTACGAGCAGTACTTC. Amino acid sequence: CSARVVQNYEQYF.

V usage is TRBV3-1 and J usage is TRBJ1-1, with D unresolved. This CDR3 spans 13 amino acids. V lost 4 bases, J lost 1 base, and 7 bases lay in between. Germline lookup yields CDR1 LGHDT and CDR2 YNNKEL (reference sequence). CDR3 in amino acids: CASSPFRNTEAFF. The DNA of the CDR3 is TGTGCCAGCAGCCCTTTTCGGAACACTGAAGCTTTCTTT.

Note on this clonotype: Given a much more abundant clone one base away, this may be a read error. The rearrangement uses TRBV7-9 and TRBJ2-3; D uncertain. Trimming pared 1 base from V and 7 bases from J, leaving 18 bases between. The CDR3 loop spans 16 amino acids. Germline values: CDR1 SEHNR, CDR2 FQNEAQ (reference sequence). The CDR3 DNA follows: TGTGCCAGCAGCTTAGGGGGTGGAGCCGAAGGAAATACGCAGTATTTT. Protein sequence: CASSLGGGAEGNTQYF.

Notes on this clonotype: A read error is possible here, since a much larger clone lies one base away. This chain uses TRBV10-3 with TRBJ1-2; D perhaps matches TRBD1 (6 bases). CDR3 length equals 14 residues. V was pared by 0 bases and J by 8 bases, with 13 bases between. The germline gives CDR1 ENHRY, CDR2 SYGVKD. The CDR3 region is CAISESKGVGGYTF. As DNA, the CDR3 is TGTGCCATCAGTGAGTCGAAGGGGGTAGGAGGCTACACCTTC.

The rearrangement links TRBV7-2 to TRBJ1-1; 7 bases fit TRBD1. This CDR3 has 14 residues. Germline V gives CDR1 SGHTA, CDR2 FQGNSA. V lost 4 bases to trimming and J lost 4 bases; unmatched junction nucleotides: 6. CDR3 sequence: CASSSGAGGTEAFF. The CDR3 DNA reads TGTGCCAGCAGCTCCGGGGCAGGGGGCACTGAAGCTTTCTTT.

This clonotype was counted ten times or more. The J gene is TRBJ2-1, the V gene TRBV12-3 or TRBV12-4, with 10 bases identical to TRBD2. Losses at the gene ends were 6 bases for V and 10 bases for J; bases not matched to a gene: 15. This CDR3 is built from 16 residues. CDR3 protein: CASRGISSGGTREQFF. DNA of the CDR3: TGTGCCAGCAGGGGGATTTCTAGCGGGGGAACCCGCGAGCAGTTCTTC.

The chain has TRBV2 and TRBJ1-3; tentative D call: TRBD1 (6 bases). The CDR3 contains 15 residues. Between the trimmed V and J ends, which lost 2 bases and 6 bases, there was a span of 14 bases. Per the germline V gene, CDR1 is SNHLY and CDR2 is FYNNEI. This chain's CDR3 is CASSETGAAENTIYF. As DNA, the CDR3 is TGTGCCAGCAGTGAAACGGGGGCGGCTGAAAACACCATATATTTT.

The J gene is TRBJ2-7, the V gene TRBV20-1, with a possible D match to TRBD2 (7 bases). The length of the CDR3 is 14 residues. The germline V gene encodes CDR1 DFQATT and CDR2 SNEGSKA (reference sequence). Trimming left V 1 base short and J 5 bases short, with 15 bases between. The CDR3 is CSARGSRGQDEQYF. In nucleotides, the CDR3 is TGCAGTGCTAGAGGGTCGCGGGGGCAGGACGAGCAGTACTTC.

Notes on this clonotype: A read error may explain this, as a much larger clone is one base away. The chain carries TRBV7-9 and TRBJ2-3; the match to TRBD2 covers 8 bases. With 5 bases clipped from V and 1 base from J, the junction kept 5 bases outside the gene matches. The germline CDR1 and CDR2 sequences are SEHNR and FQNEAQ (reference sequence). The CDR3 has 15 residues. CDR3 sequence (DNA): TGTGCCAGCAGCGCCGGGACTAGGGGCACAGATACGCAGTATTTT. Its translation: CASSAGTRGTDTQYF.

Comments on this clonotype: Possible read error: a much larger clone is one base away. The rearrangement links TRBV29-1 to TRBJ2-5; D tentatively fits TRBD1 or TRBD2 (6 bases each). This CDR3 is 12 amino acids long. CDR1 is SQVTM, CDR2 ANQGSEA, per germline. Trimming stripped 6 bases from V and 4 bases from J, with 12 bases between. For the CDR3, the DNA is TGCAGCGTCCCCCGGGGGCGAGAGACCCAGTACTTC. Translated: CSVPRGRETQYF.

On this clonotype: The junction departs from germline at one end; a sequencing error may be responsible. This CDR3 reads CASRGQVSHNEQFF. The CDR3 coding sequence is TGTGCCAGCAGAGGACAAGTCTCCCACAATGAGCAGTTCTTC. This chain connects TRBV6-5 to TRBJ2-1; possibly TRBD1 for D (5 bases). Per the germline V gene, CDR1 is MNHEY and CDR2 is SVGAGI. The CDR3 is 14 amino acids.

CDR3 sequence: CANRASGGIGDTQYF. CDR3 sequence (DNA): TGTGCCAACAGGGCTAGCGGGGGGATAGGAGATACGCAGTATTTT. The genes are TRBV7-2 and TRBJ2-3; 11 bases match TRBD2. CDR1 and CDR2 (germline): SGHTA, FQGNSA. CDR3 size: 15 residues. J lost 5 bases, V lost 10 bases, and 11 bases had no gene match.

The table lists this clonotype with a count of one. It is likely a read error, because the conserved phenylalanine at the end of the CDR3 is missing. This chain connects TRBV5-1 to TRBJ2-1, with 8 bases that match TRBD1. The end of the DNA fits TRBJ2-7 better, so the J call may be wrong. The CDR3 loop spans 13 amino acids. From germline, CDR1 is SGHRS and CDR2 YFSETQ. The CDR3 coding sequence is TGCGCCAGCAGCCATACAGGGGGCTACGAGCAGTACAGC. It encodes CASSHTGGYEQYS.

This clonotype was seen many times. The chain has TRBV18 and TRBJ2-6; 8 bases agree with TRBD1. J gave up 1 base and V 5 bases, and 7 bases lay outside the gene matches. This CDR3 has 17 amino acids. CDR1 and CDR2 (germline): KGHSH, LQKENI. The CDR3 DNA reads TGTGCCAGCTCAACGGACAGGGTCTGGTCTGGGGCCAACGTCCTGACTTTC. Its protein product is CASSTDRVWSGANVLTF.

This clonotype was seen ten or more times. The chain combines TRBV5-1 with TRBJ2-1, with 9 bases identical to TRBD1. The J segment lost 0 bases and the V segment lost 2 bases, leaving 3 bases of the junction unmatched. The length of the CDR3 is 16 residues. The germline CDR1 and CDR2 sequences are SGHRS and YFSETQ. The CDR3, as DNA: TGCGCCAGCAGCTTTCAGACAGGGGGCTCCTACAATGAGCAGTTCTTC. Translating it yields CASSFQTGGSYNEQFF.